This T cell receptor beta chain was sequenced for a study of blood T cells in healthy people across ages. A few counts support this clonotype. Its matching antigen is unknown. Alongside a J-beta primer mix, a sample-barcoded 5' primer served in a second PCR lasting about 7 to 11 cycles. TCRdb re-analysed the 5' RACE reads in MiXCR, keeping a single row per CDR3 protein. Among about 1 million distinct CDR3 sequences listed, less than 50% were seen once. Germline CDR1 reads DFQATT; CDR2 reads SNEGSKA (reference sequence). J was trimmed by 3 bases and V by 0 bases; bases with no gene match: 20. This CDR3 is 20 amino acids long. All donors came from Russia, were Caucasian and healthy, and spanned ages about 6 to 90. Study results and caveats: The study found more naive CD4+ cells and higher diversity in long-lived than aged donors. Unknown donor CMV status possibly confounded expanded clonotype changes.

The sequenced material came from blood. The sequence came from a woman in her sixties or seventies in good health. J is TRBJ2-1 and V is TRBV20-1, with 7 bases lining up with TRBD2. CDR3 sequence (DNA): TGCAGTGCTAGAGATCCGTGGGGATTAAGCGGGAAGTCGGGCTACAATGAGCAGTTCTTC. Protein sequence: CSARDPWGLSGKSGYNEQFF.